These T cell receptor beta chains were read from a single sample in a study of blood T cell repertoires in COVID-19. Assay used: immunoSEQ multiplex PCR; TCRdb lists only in-frame clones, some missing. The table includes hundreds of thousands of clones, 65% to 90% detected once. The sample consisted of PBMCs or T cells enriched from blood (not recorded which). The receptors here all came from a woman in her fifties or sixties with acute COVID-19. The CDR3 runs from the conserved cysteine through the conserved F or W. The order of the fields is D gene, clone size, V gene, J gene, CDR3 protein, CDR3 DNA. D genes are given only for firm matches. Clone size, where shown, is once, few, many, or a class for clones that have expanded.

-	-	TRBV9	TRBJ2-5	CASSVGGYSQETQYF	TGTGCCAGCAGCGTAGGTGGGTACAGCCAAGAGACCCAGTACTTC
-	-	TRBV9	TRBJ2-2	CASSVGPREAPNTGELFF	TGTGCCAGCAGCGTAGGCCCCAGGGAGGCCCCGAACACCGGGGAGCTGTTTTTT
-	-	TRBV6-5	TRBJ2-3	CASKGAADTQYF	TGTGCCAGCAAAGGAGCGGCGGATACGCAGTATTTT
-	-	TRBV18	TRBJ1-4	CASLGQLNEKLFF	TGTGCCAGCTTGGGACAACTCAATGAAAAACTGTTTTTT
TRBD1	once	TRBV7-9	TRBJ2-7	CASSSPDRDGEQYF	TGTGCCAGCAGCTCCCCAGACAGGGATGGCGAGCAGTACTTC
-	-	TRBV5-8	TRBJ2-4	CASTHIRRNIQYF	TGTGCCAGCACTCATATTAGAAGAAACATTCAGTACTTC
-	-	TRBV27	TRBJ1-5	CASRQGSQPQHF	TGTGCCAGCAGGCAGGGCAGTCAGCCCCAGCATTTT
-	-	TRBV5-4	TRBJ1-1	CASSWLTGENTEAFF	TGTGCCAGCAGCTGGTTGACAGGAGAGAACACTGAAGCTTTCTTT
-	-	TRBV7-9	TRBJ2-5	CASNPGRGKRETQYF	TGTGCCAGCAACCCGGGACGGGGGAAACGAGAGACCCAGTACTTC
TRBD2	-	TRBV20-1	TRBJ2-7	CSASLAGGGSYEQYF	TGCAGTGCTAGTCTAGCGGGGGGAGGCTCCTACGAGCAGTACTTC
-	-	TRBV5-1	TRBJ1-1	CASSFKGTTANTEAFF	TGCGCCAGCAGCTTTAAAGGGACTACGGCGAACACTGAAGCTTTCTTT
-	-	TRBV6-5	TRBJ2-2	CASSYRRVGTGELFF	TGTGCCAGCAGTTATCGACGGGTAGGCACCGGGGAGCTGTTTTTT
TRBD1	once	TRBV2	TRBJ1-3	CASRATGSLSGNTIYF	TGTGCCAGCAGGGCGACAGGGAGTCTGTCTGGAAACACCATATATTTT
-	-	TRBV27	TRBJ2-7	CASSSLGLGSYEQYF	TGTGCCAGCAGTTCTCTTGGGCTGGGTAGCTACGAGCAGTACTTC
-	-	TRBV20-1	TRBJ2-1	CSASRAFGMYNEQFF	TGCAGTGCTAGTAGAGCTTTTGGTATGTACAATGAGCAGTTCTTC
TRBD1	-	TRBV30	TRBJ1-1	CAWRVTGGTEAFF	TGTGCCTGGAGAGTCACAGGGGGCACTGAAGCTTTCTTT
TRBD2	few	TRBV23-1	TRBJ2-3	CASSQRSPGGLDTQYF	TGCGCCAGCAGTCAACGGTCCCCGGGGGGGCTGGATACGCAGTATTTT
TRBD2	-	TRBV10-2	TRBJ2-2	CASGLAGGSSTGELFF	TGCGCCAGTGGACTAGCGGGGGGATCGTCCACCGGGGAGCTGTTTTTT
-	-	TRBV9	TRBJ1-1	CASSAGAPGTEAFF	TGTGCCAGCAGCGCAGGGGCCCCGGGCACTGAAGCTTTCTTT
-	-	TRBV12-5	TRBJ1-5	CASGARSDQPQHF	TGTGCTAGTGGTGCACGGTCCGATCAGCCCCAGCATTTT
TRBD2	once	TRBV5-1	TRBJ2-3	CASSSGGVGTDTQYF	TGCGCCAGCAGTTCGGGAGGGGTGGGAACAGATACGCAGTATTTT
-	once	TRBV28	TRBJ1-1	CASSLSSGVGGPNTEAFF	TGTGCCAGCAGTTTATCGAGCGGTGTGGGGGGGCCCAACACTGAAGCTTTCTTT
-	-	TRBV14	TRBJ1-2	CASSQRATNYGYTF	TGTGCCAGCAGCCAGAGGGCCACTAACTATGGCTACACCTTC
-	-	TRBV4-1	TRBJ1-1	CASSQPGGRVNTEAFF	TGCGCCAGCAGCCAGCCCGGAGGGCGGGTGAACACTGAAGCTTTCTTT
TRBD1	-	TRBV5-1	TRBJ1-2	CASSLPGQKFYGYTF	TGCGCCAGCAGCTTACCGGGACAGAAATTCTATGGCTACACCTTC
-	-	TRBV3-1/TRBV3-2	TRBJ1-2	CASSQERQVYGYTF	TGTGCCAGCAGCCAAGAAAGGCAGGTATATGGCTACACCTTC
TRBD1	-	TRBV5-1	TRBJ2-5	CASTLTGGETQYF	TGCGCCAGCACCCTGACAGGGGGAGAGACCCAGTACTTC
-	once	TRBV4-1	TRBJ1-3	CASSQTELSGNTIYF	TGCGCCAGCAGCCAGACAGAGCTCTCTGGAAACACCATATATTTT
TRBD1	once	TRBV4-1	TRBJ2-2	CASSQETGGLPTGELFF	TGCGCCAGCAGCCAAGAAACAGGGGGCCTACCTACCGGGGAGCTGTTTTTT
-	few	TRBV9	TRBJ2-1	CASSLYGGIYNEQFF	TGTGCCAGCAGCCTCTATGGCGGGATCTACAATGAGCAGTTCTTC
-	-	TRBV5-1	TRBJ1-2	CASSLAGEDYGYTF	TGCGCCAGCAGCTTGGCCGGAGAGGACTATGGCTACACCTTC
TRBD1	-	TRBV30	TRBJ1-2	CAWRDRSRSNYGYTF	TGTGCCTGGCGGGACAGGAGCCGATCTAACTATGGCTACACCTTC
-	-	TRBV30	TRBJ2-2	CATQENTGELFF	TGTGCCACACAGGAGAACACCGGGGAGCTGTTTTTT
-	-	TRBV12-3/TRBV12-4	TRBJ2-1	CASTEDRLRGQFF	TGTGCCAGCACAGAGGACAGACTCCGGGGGCAGTTCTTC
-	-	TRBV15	TRBJ1-3	CATKGQSRNTIYF	TGTGCCACCAAAGGACAGAGCCGAAACACCATATATTTT
-	-	TRBV19	TRBJ1-1	CASSIDLVRNTEAFF	TGTGCCAGTAGTATAGATCTTGTCAGAAACACTGAAGCTTTCTTT
TRBD1	few	TRBV4-3	TRBJ1-1	CASSQDMTGWNTEAFF	TGCGCCAGCAGCCAGGACATGACAGGGTGGAACACTGAAGCTTTCTTT
-	-	TRBV27	TRBJ1-2	CASSLVFFGGMNYGYTF	TGTGCCAGCAGTTTAGTATTTTTCGGGGGTATGAACTATGGCTACACCTTC
TRBD1	-	TRBV7-8	TRBJ2-5	CASSVNRGGETQYF	TGTGCCAGCAGCGTAAACAGGGGCGGCGAGACCCAGTACTTC